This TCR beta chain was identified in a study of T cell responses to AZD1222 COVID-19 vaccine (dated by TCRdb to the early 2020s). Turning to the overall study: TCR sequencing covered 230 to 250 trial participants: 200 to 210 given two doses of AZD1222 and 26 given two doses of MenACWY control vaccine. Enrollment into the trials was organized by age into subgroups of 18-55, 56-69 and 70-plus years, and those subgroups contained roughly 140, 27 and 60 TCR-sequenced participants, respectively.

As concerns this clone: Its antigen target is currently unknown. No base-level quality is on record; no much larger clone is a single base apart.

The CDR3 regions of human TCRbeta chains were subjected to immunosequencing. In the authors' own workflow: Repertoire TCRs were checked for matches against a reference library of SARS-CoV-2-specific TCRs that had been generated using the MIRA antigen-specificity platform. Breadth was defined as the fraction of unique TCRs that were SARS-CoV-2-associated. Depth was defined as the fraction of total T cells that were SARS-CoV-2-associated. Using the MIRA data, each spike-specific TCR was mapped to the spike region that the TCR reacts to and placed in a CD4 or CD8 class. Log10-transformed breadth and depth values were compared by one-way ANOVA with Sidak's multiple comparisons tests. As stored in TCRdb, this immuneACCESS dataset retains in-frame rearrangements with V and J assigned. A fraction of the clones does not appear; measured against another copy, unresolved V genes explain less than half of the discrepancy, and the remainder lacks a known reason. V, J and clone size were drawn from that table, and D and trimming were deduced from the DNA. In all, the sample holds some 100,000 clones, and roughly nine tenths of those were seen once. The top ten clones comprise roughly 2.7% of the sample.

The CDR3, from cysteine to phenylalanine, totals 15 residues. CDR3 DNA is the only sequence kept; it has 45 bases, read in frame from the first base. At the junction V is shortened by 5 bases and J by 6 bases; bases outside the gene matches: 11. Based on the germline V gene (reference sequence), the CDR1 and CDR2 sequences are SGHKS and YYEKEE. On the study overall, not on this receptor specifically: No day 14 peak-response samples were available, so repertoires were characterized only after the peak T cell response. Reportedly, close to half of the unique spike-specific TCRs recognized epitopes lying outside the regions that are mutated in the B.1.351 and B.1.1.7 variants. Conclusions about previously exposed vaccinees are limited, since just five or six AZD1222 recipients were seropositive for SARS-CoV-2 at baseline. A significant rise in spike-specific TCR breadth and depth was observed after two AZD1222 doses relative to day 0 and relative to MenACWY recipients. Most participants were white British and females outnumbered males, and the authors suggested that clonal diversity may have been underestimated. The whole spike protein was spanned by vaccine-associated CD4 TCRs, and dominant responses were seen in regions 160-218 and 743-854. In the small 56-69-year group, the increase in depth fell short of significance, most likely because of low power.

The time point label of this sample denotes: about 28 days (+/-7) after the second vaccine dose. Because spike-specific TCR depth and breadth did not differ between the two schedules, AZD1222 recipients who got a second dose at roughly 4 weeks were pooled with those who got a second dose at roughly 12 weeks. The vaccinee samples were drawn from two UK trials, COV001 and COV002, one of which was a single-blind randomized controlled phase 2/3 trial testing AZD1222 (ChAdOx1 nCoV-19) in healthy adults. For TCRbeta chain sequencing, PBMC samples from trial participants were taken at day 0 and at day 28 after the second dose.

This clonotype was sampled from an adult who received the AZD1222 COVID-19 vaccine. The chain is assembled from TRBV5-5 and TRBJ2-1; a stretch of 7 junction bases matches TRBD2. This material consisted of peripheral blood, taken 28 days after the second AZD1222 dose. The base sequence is TGTGCCAGCAGTCTAGCCACGTGGGGGGGCAATGAGCAGTTCTTC. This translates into CASSLATWGGNEQFF.